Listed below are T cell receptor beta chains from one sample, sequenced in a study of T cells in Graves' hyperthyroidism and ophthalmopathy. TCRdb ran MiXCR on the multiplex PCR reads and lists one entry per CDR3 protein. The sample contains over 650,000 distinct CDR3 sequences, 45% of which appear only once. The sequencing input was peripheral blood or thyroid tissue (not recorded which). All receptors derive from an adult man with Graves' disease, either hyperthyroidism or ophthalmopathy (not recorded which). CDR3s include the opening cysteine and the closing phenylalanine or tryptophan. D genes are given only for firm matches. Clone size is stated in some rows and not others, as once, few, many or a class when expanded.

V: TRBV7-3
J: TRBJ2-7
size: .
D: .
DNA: TGCGCCAGCAGCCCGTACACCACAGGATCCTACGAGCAGTACTTC
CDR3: CASSPYTTGSYEQYF

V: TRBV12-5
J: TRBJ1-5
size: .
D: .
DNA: TGTGCTAGTGGTTTGGCGGTTTGGCAAAGCAATCAGCCCCAGCATTTT
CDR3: CASGLAVWQSNQPQHF

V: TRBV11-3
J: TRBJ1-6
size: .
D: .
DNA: TGTGCCAGCAGTTTATCGGGCAGGGGATCACCCCTCCACTTT
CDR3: CASSLSGRGSPLHF

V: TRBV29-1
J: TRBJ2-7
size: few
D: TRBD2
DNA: TGCAGCGTTCTAAAACTAGCGGGAACCCTTTACGAGCAGTACTTC
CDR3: CSVLKLAGTLYEQYF

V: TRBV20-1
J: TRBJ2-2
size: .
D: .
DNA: TGCAGTGCCAGCACCGTTAGCGGGAACACCGGGGAGCTGTTTTTT
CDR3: CSASTVSGNTGELFF

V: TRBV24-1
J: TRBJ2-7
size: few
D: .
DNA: TGTGCCAGCAGTTTATTCGGACAGAACTACGAGCAGTACTTC
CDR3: CASSLFGQNYEQYF

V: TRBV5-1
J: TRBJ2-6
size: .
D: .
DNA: TGCGCCAGCAGCTCCTGGCCGGCAGCGCGTACTTCTGGGGCCAACGTCCTGACTTTC
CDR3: CASSSWPAARTSGANVLTF

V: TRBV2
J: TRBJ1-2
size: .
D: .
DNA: TGTGCCAGCAACGGGCGGGGCGGCTATGGCTACACCTTC
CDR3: CASNGRGGYGYTF

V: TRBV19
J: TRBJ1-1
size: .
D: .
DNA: TGTGCCAGTAGGGAAGGGATCGGTTCAGCTTTCTTT
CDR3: CASREGIGSAFF

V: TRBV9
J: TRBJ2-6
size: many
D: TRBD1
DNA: TGTGCCAGCAGCCCACGGGACAGCATATTCGCCAACGTCCTGACTTTC
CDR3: CASSPRDSIFANVLTF

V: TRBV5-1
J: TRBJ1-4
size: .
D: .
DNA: TGCGCCAGCAGCTCTCAACCGGGACAAGTTGAAAAACTGTTTTTT
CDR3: CASSSQPGQVEKLFF

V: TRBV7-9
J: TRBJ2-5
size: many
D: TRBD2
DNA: TGTGCCAGCACTCCCCGAACTAGCGGGAGACAAGAGACCCAGTACTTC
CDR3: CASTPRTSGRQETQYF

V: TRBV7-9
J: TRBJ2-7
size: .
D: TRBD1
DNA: TGTGCCAGCAGCTTAGCCGGGACAGCTTCCTACGAGCAGTACTTC
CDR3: CASSLAGTASYEQYF

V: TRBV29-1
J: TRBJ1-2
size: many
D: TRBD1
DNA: TGCAGCGTTGGAGGACAGGGAGGGACCTATGGCTACACCTTC
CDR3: CSVGGQGGTYGYTF

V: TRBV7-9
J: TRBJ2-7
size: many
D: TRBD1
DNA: TGTGCCAGCAGCCCCGGGACAGGGGCCTACGAGCAGTACTTC
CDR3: CASSPGTGAYEQYF

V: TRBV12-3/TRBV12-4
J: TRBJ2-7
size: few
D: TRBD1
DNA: TGTGCCAGCAGTTTCCCGGGACAGAATCCTCGCGAGCAGTACTTC
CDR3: CASSFPGQNPREQYF

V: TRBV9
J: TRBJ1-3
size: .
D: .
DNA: TGTGCCAGCAGTTCCTTGGGGGTCGGAAACACCATATATTTT
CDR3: CASSSLGVGNTIYF

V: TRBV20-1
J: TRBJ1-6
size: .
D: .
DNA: TGCAGTGCCCATGGTGGTAATTCACCCCTCCACTTT
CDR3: CSAHGGNSPLHF

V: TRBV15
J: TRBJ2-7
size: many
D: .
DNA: TGTGCCACCAGCTCTACCTCAAACGAGCAGTACTTC
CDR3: CATSSTSNEQYF